The clone carrying this TCR beta chain was seen repeatedly, ten times or more. What it binds is not known. Purified naive CD4+ T cells were depleted of CD25+ Tregs. Study findings and constraints: Whole repertoires were not studied in the larger cohort, only one V-J beta rearrangement.

The V gene end was trimmed by 0 bases and the J gene end by 7 bases; junction bases not matched to a gene: 9. Germline values: CDR1 LNHNV, CDR2 YYDKDF (reference sequence). This CDR3 spans 16 amino acids. Semi-nested PCR with Nested Universal Primer A followed constant-region reverse priming of full-length variable regions. TCRdb itself ran the 5' RACE reads through MiXCR, one entry per CDR3 protein. The table includes about 60,000 distinct CDR3 sequences, 30% detected once. Input material: tumor-infiltrating naive CD4+ T cells sorted from the breast tumor. Sample subset: naive CD4+ T cells, CD4+CD45RA+CD25-. The clonotype comes from a female donor with breast cancer. The V call is TRBV15, the J call TRBJ2-1, with TRBD2 matching over 7 bases. CDR3 region: CATSRDRASGKNEQFF. The CDR3 DNA reads as TGTGCCACCAGCAGAGATCGGGCTAGCGGTAAAAATGAGCAGTTCTTC.